A single sample gave rise to the 30 T cell receptor beta chains below, sequenced in a study of somatic mutations in cytotoxic T cells in rheumatoid arthritis. TCRdb's table, derived via immunoSEQ multiplex PCR, lists solely in-frame clones and lacks some. The sample yields some 40,000 clones, more than 80% seen once. Sample: CD8+ T cells sorted from blood. Receptors originate from a man between 35 and 55 years old in good health.

This chain uses TRBV9 with TRBJ1-1, with TRBD1 matching 8 bases. The CDR3 length is 15 residues. Looked up from germline, CDR1 is SGDLS and CDR2 is YYNGEE. V shed 4 bases and J 1 base; nucleotides not matched to a gene: 6. DNA of the CDR3: TGTGCCAGCAGCCCGGGACAGGTGGGGAACACTGAAGCTTTCTTT. This codes for CASSPGQVGNTEAFF.

The chain carries TRBV4-3 and TRBJ2-2; D not resolved. CDR3 length equals 13 residues. V lost 5 bases and J lost 4, with 8 bases in between. Germline values: CDR1 LGHNA, CDR2 YSLEER. For the CDR3, the DNA is TGCGCCAGCAGCAGAAGCACCACCGGGGAGCTGTTTTTT. Its translation is CASSRSTTGELFF.

The chain joins TRBV2 to TRBJ2-3, with TRBD2 matching over 8 bases. Germline CDR1 SNHLY, CDR2 FYNNEI. The CDR3 is 16 residues long. V gave up 2 bases and J gave up 2 bases; unmatched junction bases: 6. Here the CDR3 DNA reads TGTGCCAGCAGTGAATGGGCTAGCGGGTCCACAGATACGCAGTATTTT. Residues: CASSEWASGSTDTQYF.

The chain employs TRBV30 and TRBJ2-1, with D hard to call. In germline, CDR1 is GTSNPN, CDR2 SVGIG (reference sequence). The CDR3 loop spans 9 amino acids. Trimming cost V 8 bases and J 8 bases, with 7 bases left between them. CDR3 sequence (DNA): TGTGCCCTGGGTTATGAGCAGTTCTTC. Protein product: CALGYEQFF.

V and J are TRBV4-1 and TRBJ2-7; 10 nucleotides match TRBD1. Germline V gives CDR1 MGHRA, CDR2 YSYEKL. Trimming at V came to 0 bases and at J to 4 bases, leaving 3 bases not matched to a gene. This CDR3 spans 15 amino acids. The chain's CDR3 is CASSQDRTGGYEQYF. The CDR3 region has the DNA TGCGCCAGCAGCCAAGATAGGACAGGGGGTTACGAGCAGTACTTC.

The chain recombines TRBV9 with TRBJ1-2; maybe TRBD1 (6 bases). The CDR3 contains 14 residues. Trimming pared 0 bases from V and 8 bases from J, leaving 14 bases between. CDR1 is SGDLS, CDR2 YYNGEE, per germline. CDR3 region: CASSVVGGADGYTF. The DNA of the CDR3 is TGTGCCAGCAGCGTAGTGGGGGGGGCGGACGGCTACACCTTC.

The V call is TRBV4-1, the J call TRBJ1-1, with a weak D call TRBD1 (6 bases). With 2 bases removed from V and 2 bases from J, the gap between germline ends came to 12 bases. Germline V CDR1 and CDR2: MGHRA, YSYEKL. The CDR3 covers 15 residues. CDR3 region: CASSQRDNHNTEAFF. CDR3 bases: TGCGCCAGCAGCCAAAGGGACAATCACAACACTGAAGCTTTCTTT.

In DNA, the CDR3 is TGTGCCAGCAGCCTGAGCTCCTACGAGCAGTACTTC. Amino acids: CASSLSSYEQYF. V usage is TRBV5-4 and J usage is TRBJ2-7; D unresolved. Per the germline V gene, CDR1 is SGHNT and CDR2 is YYREEE (reference sequence). V dropped 4 bases and J dropped 0 bases, with 5 bases sitting between them. The CDR3 contains 12 residues. Complete variable domain (other parts from reference TRBV5-4 and TRBJ2-7): ETGVTQSPTHLIKTRGQQVTLRCSSQSGHNTVSWYQQALGQGPQFIFQYYREEENGRGNFPPRFSGLQFPNYSSELNVNALELDDSALYLCASSLSSYEQYFGPGTRLTVT.

The J gene is TRBJ2-1, the V gene TRBV27; 7 bases map to TRBD1. The V gene end was trimmed by 2 bases and the J gene end by 5 bases; junction bases not matched to a gene: 6. From germline, CDR1 is MNHEY and CDR2 SMNVEV (reference sequence). The CDR3 totals 15 residues. CDR3 sequence: CASSLMGTEHNEQFF. The CDR3 DNA follows: TGTGCCAGCAGTTTAATGGGGACAGAACACAATGAGCAGTTCTTC.

The genes are TRBV29-1 and TRBJ1-2, with D perhaps TRBD1 (6 bases). Germline CDR1 reads SQVTM; CDR2 reads ANQGSEA. The CDR3 totals 12 residues. The V gene lost 3 bases and the J gene lost 6 bases, with 11 bases spanning the gap. Written as DNA, the CDR3 is TGCAGCGTTGATTCCGGGGGCAATGGCTACACCTTC. This gives the protein CSVDSGGNGYTF.

The chain combines TRBV11-2 with TRBJ1-4; D may be TRBD1 (6 bases). This CDR3 comprises 15 residues. V lost 5 bases to trimming and J lost 1 base, with 11 bases between them. CDR1 and CDR2 (germline): SGHAT, FQNNGV. The CDR3 loop is CASSDRGGTNEKLFF. In DNA, the CDR3 is TGTGCCAGCAGCGATAGAGGGGGAACTAATGAAAAACTGTTTTTT. Filled out from reference TRBV11-2 and TRBJ1-4, the complete variable domain reads EAGVAQSPRYKIIEKRQSVAFWCNPISGHATLYWYQQILGQGPKLLIQFQNNGVVDDSQLPKDRFSAERLKGVDSTLKIQPAKLEDSAVYLCASSDRGGTNEKLFFGSGTQLSVL.

The chain employs TRBV28 and TRBJ1-5; D is unclear. Trimming cost V 4 bases and J 7 bases, with 17 bases left between them. The CDR3 loop spans 15 amino acids. CDR1 MDHEN and CDR2 SYDVKM come from the germline V gene. CDR3 sequence reads: CASSSNSTSRQPQHF. The DNA for the CDR3 is TGTGCCAGCAGTTCAAACTCAACGTCGCGCCAGCCCCAGCATTTT. Supplemented by reference TRBV28 and TRBJ1-5, the full variable domain reads DVKVTQSSRYLVKRTGEKVFLECVQDMDHENMFWYRQDPGLGLRLIYFSYDVKMKEKGDIPEGYSVSREKKERFSLILESASTNQTSMYLCASSSNSTSRQPQHFGDGTRLSIL.

The rearrangement joins TRBV7-8 to TRBJ2-5; 7 bases match TRBD2. The germline gives CDR1 SGHVS, CDR2 FQNEAQ. Unmatched junction bases numbered 10, after V lost 5 bases and J lost 1 base. This CDR3 is built from 16 residues. As DNA, the CDR3 is TGTGCCAGCAGCCCACCAGTGGGAGGGAGCCAAGAGACCCAGTACTTC. Protein: CASSPPVGGSQETQYF.

There are a few counts of this clone. This chain links TRBV6-5 with TRBJ1-2; weak D call: TRBD1 (5 bases). Germline-derived CDR1 and CDR2 are MNHEY and SVGAGI. V was cut by 0 bases and J by 2 bases, with 10 bases left in between. The CDR3 loop spans 15 amino acids. The chain's CDR3 is CASSYSTASNYGYTF. CDR3 sequence (DNA): TGTGCCAGCAGTTACTCGACAGCTTCCAACTATGGCTACACCTTC.

This clone appeared once. The rearrangement links TRBV19 to TRBJ1-5; maybe TRBD1 (6 bases). Trimming took off 6 bases at V and 3 bases at J, with 15 bases between the two ends. This CDR3 contains 15 residues. The germline V gene has CDR1 LNHDA and CDR2 SQIVND (reference sequence). The CDR3 loop reads CASSRPGANNQPQHF. CDR3 sequence (DNA): TGTGCCAGTAGCCGCCCGGGGGCTAACAATCAGCCCCAGCATTTT.

This chain uses TRBV7-9 with TRBJ2-1, with no clear D. The CDR3 is 13 amino acids. V dropped 3 bases and J dropped 0 bases, with 3 bases sitting between them. Germline loops: CDR1 SEHNR, CDR2 FQNEAQ (reference sequence). This chain's CDR3 is CASSLYSYNEQFF. For the CDR3, the DNA is TGTGCCAGCAGCTTGTACTCCTACAATGAGCAGTTCTTC. Combining the CDR3 with reference TRBV7-9 and TRBJ2-1 gives the whole variable domain DTGVSQNPRHKITKRGQNVTFRCDPISEHNRLYWYRQTLGQGPEFLTYFQNEAQLEKSRLLSDRFSAERPKGSFSTLEIQRTEQGDSAMYLCASSLYSYNEQFFGPGTRLTVL.

The gene calls are TRBV27 and TRBJ2-3; TRBD1 might be the D (6 bases). The CDR3 has 14 amino acids. Trimming pared 5 bases from V and 3 bases from J, leaving 12 bases between. Germline CDR1 and CDR2: MNHEY and SMNVEV (reference sequence). CDR3 nucleotide sequence: TGTGCCAGCAGTCCAGGACAGTTTACAGATACGCAGTATTTT. As protein: CASSPGQFTDTQYF.

V usage is TRBV19 and J usage is TRBJ2-1, with 10 bases that match TRBD2. V shed 5 bases and J 0 bases; nucleotides not matched to a gene: 10. Germline CDR1 and CDR2: LNHDA and SQIVND (reference sequence). The CDR3 consists of 18 residues. Here the CDR3 reads CASSSPGLAAVSYNEQFF. The CDR3 bases are TGTGCCAGTAGTTCCCCTGGACTAGCGGCCGTCTCCTACAATGAGCAGTTCTTC.

The chain has TRBV7-9 and TRBJ1-2; 12 bases align to TRBD1. Germline-derived CDR1 and CDR2 are SEHNR and FQNEAQ (reference sequence). The V gene end was trimmed by 2 bases and the J gene end by 4 bases; junction bases not matched to a gene: 5. The CDR3 spans 16 residues. CDR3 nucleotide sequence: TGTGCCAGCAGCTTACTGGGACAGGGGGCCCTCTATGGCTACACCTTC. Its translation: CASSLLGQGALYGYTF.

The genes are TRBV9 and TRBJ1-4; tentative D call: TRBD1 (5 bases). Germline CDR1 reads SGDLS; CDR2 reads YYNGEE. The V and J ends lost 4 bases and 8 bases respectively, with 9 bases between them. The CDR3 extends over 12 amino acids. CDR3 amino acids: CASSPGGEKLFF. The CDR3 DNA follows: TGTGCCAGCAGCCCCGGGGGAGAAAAACTGTTTTTT.

This clone was seen once. This chain links TRBV28 with TRBJ2-3, with 8 bases fitting TRBD2. Germline CDR1 and CDR2: MDHEN and SYDVKM. The junction had 8 bases not matched to a gene; V was cut back by 5 bases and J by 4 bases. This CDR3 region has 15 residues. The CDR3 coding sequence is TGTGCCAGCAGTCGAGCGGGAGAAGTACCAGATACGCAGTATTTT. This sequence encodes CASSRAGEVPDTQYF. Full variable domain (outside the CDR3, taken from reference TRBV28 and TRBJ2-3): DVKVTQSSRYLVKRTGEKVFLECVQDMDHENMFWYRQDPGLGLRLIYFSYDVKMKEKGDIPEGYSVSREKKERFSLILESASTNQTSMYLCASSRAGEVPDTQYFGPGTRLTVL.

V is TRBV27 and J is TRBJ2-7; D may be TRBD1 (6 bases). CDR1 and CDR2 from the germline V gene are MNHEY and SMNVEV (reference sequence). The V end lost 7 bases, the J end lost 0 bases, and 10 bases lay between the germline ends. The CDR3 is 13 residues long. CDR3 DNA sequence: TGTGCCAGCAAAAGGACAGTCTCCTACGAGCAGTACTTC. Its translation: CASKRTVSYEQYF.

This rearrangement joins TRBV5-6 to TRBJ2-7, with 7 bases matching TRBD2. The CDR3 spans 15 residues. Germline V lookup: CDR1 SGHDT, CDR2 YYEEEE. After removal of 4 bases from V and 6 bases from J, the junction contained 13 bases not matched to a gene. The chain's CDR3 is CASSGGGAGWGEQYF. CDR3 nucleotide sequence: TGTGCCAGCAGCGGGGGGGGAGCGGGATGGGGCGAGCAGTACTTC.

The V and J genes are TRBV5-1 and TRBJ2-2; D is perhaps TRBD2 (5 bases). The V gene's germline CDR1 is SGHRS and CDR2 YFSETQ. Trimming took off 0 bases at V and 11 bases at J, with 11 bases between the two ends. CDR3 length equals 13 residues. As DNA, the CDR3 is TGCGCCAGCAGCTTGGGGCGGGCCTTCGAGCTGTTTTTT. Translating it yields CASSLGRAFELFF.

The CDR3 here is CASSTETGGTGYTF. Here the CDR3 DNA reads TGTGCCAGCAGTACAGAGACAGGGGGTACTGGCTACACCTTC. The V gene is TRBV28, the J gene TRBJ1-2, with TRBD1 identical over 9 bases. CDR1 is MDHEN, CDR2 SYDVKM, per germline. This CDR3 contains 14 residues. Trimming took 5 bases from V and 7 from J; bases not matched to a gene: 8.

This clone occurred a few times. The chain recombines TRBV9 with TRBJ2-7, with TRBD2 matching 15 bases. The CDR3 spans 16 residues. Germline loops: CDR1 SGDLS, CDR2 YYNGEE. Germline trimming cut 5 bases from V and 6 bases from J; bases unmatched to any gene: 9. For the CDR3, the DNA is TGTGCCAGCAGTGCCGGACTAGCGGGAGGGCCGGGCGAGCAGTACTTC. Amino acid sequence: CASSAGLAGGPGEQYF.

The chain combines TRBV15 with TRBJ2-1; a possible D gene is TRBD2 (5 bases). Trimming shortened V by 3 bases and J by 1 base, and 10 bases separated the two germline ends. CDR1 and CDR2 from the germline V gene are LNHNV and YYDKDF (reference sequence). This CDR3 comprises 15 residues. This CDR3 reads CATSRRASSYNEQFF. CDR3 bases: TGTGCCACCAGCAGGAGGGCGTCTTCCTACAATGAGCAGTTCTTC.

This rearrangement joins TRBV4-1 to TRBJ2-7, with 8 bases fitting TRBD1. The trim removed 4 bases at V and 2 bases at J, leaving 7 bases unmatched. CDR3 length: 15 amino acids. Per the germline V gene, CDR1 is MGHRA and CDR2 is YSYEKL. The CDR3 region is CASSLTGDVTYEQYF. In DNA, the CDR3 is TGCGCCAGCAGCCTGACAGGGGACGTGACCTACGAGCAGTACTTC.

The rearrangement uses TRBV13 and TRBJ1-5; perhaps TRBD1 as D (5 bases). Trimming shortened V by 5 bases and J by 0 bases, and 32 bases separated the two germline ends. CDR3 length: 22 residues. CDR1 and CDR2 (germline): PRHDT, FYEKMQ (reference sequence). The CDR3 spells CASSPYRDSRCDRVYSNQPQHF. CDR3 in DNA: TGTGCCAGCAGCCCTTACCGGGACTCCCGATGTGATCGGGTTTATAGCAATCAGCCCCAGCATTTT. The whole variable domain, remainder taken from reference TRBV13 and TRBJ1-5, is AAGVIQSPRHLIKEKRETATLKCYPIPRHDTVYWYQQGPGQDPQFLISFYEKMQSDKGSIPDRFSAQQFSDYHSELNMSSLELGDSALYFCASSPYRDSRCDRVYSNQPQHFGDGTRLSIL.

The chain is built from TRBV19 and TRBJ1-5; possibly TRBD1 for D (5 bases). This CDR3 comprises 15 residues. Germline V gene data show CDR1 as LNHDA and CDR2 as SQIVND (reference sequence). V lost 3 bases to trimming and J lost 1 base, with 10 bases between them. The CDR3 DNA sequence: TGTGCCAGTAGTATCAGGGTAGGAAGCAATCAGCCCCAGCATTTT. This sequence encodes CASSIRVGSNQPQHF.